The rows below give T cell receptor beta chains drawn from one sample of a study of blood T cells in healthy people across ages. Via MiXCR, TCRdb re-called the 5' RACE reads, giving one row per CDR3 protein. The table lists about 720,000 distinct CDR3 sequences, roughly 25% of them singletons, with under 4.5% in the top ten. The same data also contributed to another study, on T cells of mothers and their children.

Sequenced input: blood. These receptors were collected from a boy aged 5-17 years in good health. Both conserved end residues are part of each CDR3. A D gene is named only where the DNA matches it firmly. Expanded clones get a size class; other rows say once, few or many, or leave the size out.

j_call: TRBJ2-1; d_call: NA; clone_size: NA; v_call: TRBV6-2/TRBV6-3; cdr3_nt: TGTGCCAGCAGTACTTTGATCAACGGGGGGACATCCTACAATGAGCAGTTCTTC; cdr3_aa: CASSTLINGGTSYNEQFF
j_call: TRBJ2-7; d_call: NA; clone_size: few; v_call: TRBV5-6; cdr3_nt: TGTGCCAGCAGCTTCCTACAGGGAGTTTCCTACGAGCAGTACTTC; cdr3_aa: CASSFLQGVSYEQYF
j_call: TRBJ1-5; d_call: NA; clone_size: NA; v_call: TRBV18; cdr3_nt: TGTGCCAGCTCACCTGGGCGGCTAAAGGGGAATCAGCCCCAGCATTTT; cdr3_aa: CASSPGRLKGNQPQHF
j_call: TRBJ2-7; d_call: TRBD2; clone_size: NA; v_call: TRBV20-1; cdr3_nt: TGCAGTGCTAGAGACCCGACTAGCTTATCCTACGAGCAGTACTTC; cdr3_aa: CSARDPTSLSYEQYF
j_call: TRBJ2-7; d_call: NA; clone_size: few; v_call: TRBV10-2; cdr3_nt: TGCGCCAGCAGCCACCCAGGGTTAAGGAACGAGCAGTACTTC; cdr3_aa: CASSHPGLRNEQYF
j_call: TRBJ2-7; d_call: NA; clone_size: NA; v_call: TRBV20-1; cdr3_nt: TGCAGTGCTAGCCTCCGGGGAGGCGAGCAGTACTTC; cdr3_aa: CSASLRGGEQYF
j_call: TRBJ2-5; d_call: TRBD1; clone_size: NA; v_call: TRBV28; cdr3_nt: TGTGCCAGCAGTTCAACAGGGGGCGCGGGGGAGACCCAGTACTTC; cdr3_aa: CASSSTGGAGETQYF
j_call: TRBJ2-1; d_call: TRBD2; clone_size: few; v_call: TRBV28; cdr3_nt: TGTGCCAGCAGTTTAAGCAGCGGGGGAGGGAATGAGCAGTTCTTC; cdr3_aa: CASSLSSGGGNEQFF
j_call: TRBJ2-3; d_call: NA; clone_size: NA; v_call: TRBV20-1; cdr3_nt: TGCAGTGCTAGAGACGGGCAGCGACCCGCAGAGACGCAGTATTTT; cdr3_aa: CSARDGQRPAETQYF
j_call: TRBJ2-1; d_call: TRBD1; clone_size: few; v_call: TRBV7-2; cdr3_nt: TGTGCCAGCAGCCCGAGAGTGACAGGGGGCGGGGCCTACAATGAGCAGTTCTTC; cdr3_aa: CASSPRVTGGGAYNEQFF
j_call: TRBJ2-3; d_call: TRBD2; clone_size: NA; v_call: TRBV29-1; cdr3_nt: TGCAGCGTTGAAGCCCACACCCTAGCGGGAGTAAATACGCAGTATTTT; cdr3_aa: CSVEAHTLAGVNTQYF
j_call: TRBJ1-1; d_call: TRBD1; clone_size: few; v_call: TRBV27; cdr3_nt: TGTGCCAGCAGTTGGGACCCGGGACAGGGATCCACTGAAGCTTTCTTT; cdr3_aa: CASSWDPGQGSTEAFF
j_call: TRBJ2-5; d_call: TRBD2; clone_size: few; v_call: TRBV7-8; cdr3_nt: TGTGCCAGCAGCTATCCCCGGGACGGCCTGCGGGAGCAGTACTTC; cdr3_aa: CASSYPRDGLREQYF
j_call: TRBJ2-1; d_call: NA; clone_size: few; v_call: TRBV27; cdr3_nt: TGTGCCAGCAGTTTAGGTGTGGGTTCGGAGCAGTTCTTC; cdr3_aa: CASSLGVGSEQFF
j_call: TRBJ1-1; d_call: NA; clone_size: few; v_call: TRBV29-1; cdr3_nt: TGCAGCGTTGACACAGGGTCCGGGGGTGAAGCTTTCTTT; cdr3_aa: CSVDTGSGGEAFF
j_call: TRBJ1-1; d_call: NA; clone_size: NA; v_call: TRBV19; cdr3_nt: TGTGCCAGTAGTATAGCCTCTTCGAACACTGAAGCTTTCTTT; cdr3_aa: CASSIASSNTEAFF
j_call: TRBJ2-7; d_call: NA; clone_size: NA; v_call: TRBV6-6; cdr3_nt: TGTGCCAGCAGTTACTCCCCAGGCCAGCGGAGAGCCTACGAGCAGTACTTC; cdr3_aa: CASSYSPGQRRAYEQYF
j_call: TRBJ1-1; d_call: NA; clone_size: few; v_call: TRBV5-5; cdr3_nt: TGTGCCAGCAAGACTGGACGGGCGAACACTGAAGCTTTCTTT; cdr3_aa: CASKTGRANTEAFF
j_call: TRBJ1-2; d_call: NA; clone_size: NA; v_call: TRBV4-2; cdr3_nt: TGTGCCAGCAGCCCAGGACTGGGAAACTATGGCTACACCTTC; cdr3_aa: CASSPGLGNYGYTF
j_call: TRBJ2-3; d_call: NA; clone_size: NA; v_call: TRBV5-1; cdr3_nt: TGCGCCAGCAGCTGTGGTTGGGGGTGCACAGATACGCAGTATTTT; cdr3_aa: CASSCGWGCTDTQYF
j_call: TRBJ2-2; d_call: TRBD1; clone_size: few; v_call: TRBV25-1; cdr3_nt: TGTGCCAGCAGTGAATTTGTGACAGGGGACACCGGGGAGCTGTTTTTT; cdr3_aa: CASSEFVTGDTGELFF
j_call: TRBJ2-7; d_call: NA; clone_size: NA; v_call: TRBV4-2; cdr3_nt: TGTGCCAGCAGCCAAGGGGGCGCGGTCTACGAGCAGTACTTC; cdr3_aa: CASSQGGAVYEQYF
j_call: TRBJ1-4; d_call: NA; clone_size: NA; v_call: TRBV6-6; cdr3_nt: TGTGCCAGCAGTTCCCCTCGGAGCGCAACTAATGAAAAACTGTTTTTT; cdr3_aa: CASSSPRSATNEKLFF
j_call: TRBJ2-1; d_call: NA; clone_size: NA; v_call: TRBV20-1; cdr3_nt: TGCAGTGCGATTTGGACTACACTGAGCTCCTACAATGAGCAGTTCTTC; cdr3_aa: CSAIWTTLSSYNEQFF
j_call: TRBJ2-7; d_call: NA; clone_size: few; v_call: TRBV9; cdr3_nt: TGTGCCAGCAGCCCTAGCTACATTACCTACGAGCAGTACTTC; cdr3_aa: CASSPSYITYEQYF
j_call: TRBJ2-3; d_call: TRBD2; clone_size: NA; v_call: TRBV7-8; cdr3_nt: TGTGCCAGCAGCTTCAAGACTAGCGGGAGGGCCCTCGGCACAGATACGCAGTATTTT; cdr3_aa: CASSFKTSGRALGTDTQYF
j_call: TRBJ1-1; d_call: NA; clone_size: NA; v_call: TRBV7-9; cdr3_nt: TGTGCCAGCAGCTTAGATACGGGGGGCACTGAAGCTTTCTTT; cdr3_aa: CASSLDTGGTEAFF
j_call: TRBJ2-5; d_call: TRBD2; clone_size: few; v_call: TRBV29-1; cdr3_nt: TGCAGCGCTGAGCGGGGGCGGGAGTCCCAGTACTTC; cdr3_aa: CSAERGRESQYF
j_call: TRBJ2-3; d_call: TRBD1; clone_size: few; v_call: TRBV28; cdr3_nt: TGTGCCGGACGACAGGGCAACACAGATACGCAGTATTTT; cdr3_aa: CAGRQGNTDTQYF
j_call: TRBJ2-7; d_call: TRBD1; clone_size: NA; v_call: TRBV7-2; cdr3_nt: TGTGCCAGCAGCCCCCCGGACAGGGTTTACGAGCAGTACTTC; cdr3_aa: CASSPPDRVYEQYF
j_call: TRBJ2-1; d_call: NA; clone_size: NA; v_call: TRBV7-2; cdr3_nt: TGTGCCAGCAGCTGGGTCCAGGGAGCCTACAATGAGCAGTTCTTC; cdr3_aa: CASSWVQGAYNEQFF
j_call: TRBJ1-6; d_call: NA; clone_size: NA; v_call: TRBV27; cdr3_nt: TGTGCCAGCAGTTTACTGGGGAATTCACCCCTCCACTTT; cdr3_aa: CASSLLGNSPLHF
j_call: TRBJ2-5; d_call: TRBD1; clone_size: many; v_call: TRBV12-3/TRBV12-4; cdr3_nt: TGTGCCAGCGGGACAGGGGGGGAGACCCAGTACTTC; cdr3_aa: CASGTGGETQYF
j_call: TRBJ2-1; d_call: TRBD2; clone_size: NA; v_call: TRBV20-1; cdr3_nt: TGCAGTGCTAGTTCTAGCGGGAGTGTATGGTCTGATGAGCAGTTCTTC; cdr3_aa: CSASSSGSVWSDEQFF
j_call: TRBJ2-2; d_call: NA; clone_size: NA; v_call: TRBV9; cdr3_nt: TGTGCCAGCAGCGTAGGAGCGCCCACCACCGGGGAGCTGTTTTTT; cdr3_aa: CASSVGAPTTGELFF
j_call: TRBJ2-3; d_call: NA; clone_size: once; v_call: TRBV19; cdr3_nt: TGTGCCAGTACCAGTCAGGGCCTCACAGATACGCAGTATTTT; cdr3_aa: CASTSQGLTDTQYF
j_call: TRBJ2-1; d_call: TRBD2; clone_size: NA; v_call: TRBV4-2; cdr3_nt: TGTGCCAGCAGACTAGGACTAGCGGGAGAGGGTGAGCAGTTCTTC; cdr3_aa: CASRLGLAGEGEQFF
j_call: TRBJ2-5; d_call: TRBD1; clone_size: NA; v_call: TRBV12-3/TRBV12-4; cdr3_nt: TGTGCCAGCAGGATTGGACAGGTTGGAGAGCAGTACTTC; cdr3_aa: CASRIGQVGEQYF
j_call: TRBJ2-7; d_call: NA; clone_size: few; v_call: TRBV28; cdr3_nt: TGTGCCAGCAGAGAGGGACTGTCCTACGAGCAGTACTTC; cdr3_aa: CASREGLSYEQYF
j_call: TRBJ2-4; d_call: NA; clone_size: many; v_call: TRBV10-3; cdr3_nt: TGTGCCATCAGTGGAGAGGGATCGGCCAAAAACATTCAGTACTTC; cdr3_aa: CAISGEGSAKNIQYF
j_call: TRBJ1-2; d_call: NA; clone_size: NA; v_call: TRBV7-2; cdr3_nt: TGTGCCAGCAGCTCGGGACGGGTTGGCTACACCTTC; cdr3_aa: CASSSGRVGYTF
j_call: TRBJ2-2; d_call: NA; clone_size: NA; v_call: TRBV5-5; cdr3_nt: TGTGCCAGCTTTGAGCGGGCCTCTGACGGGGAGCTGTTTTTT; cdr3_aa: CASFERASDGELFF
j_call: TRBJ2-5; d_call: NA; clone_size: few; v_call: TRBV12-3/TRBV12-4; cdr3_nt: TGTGCCAGCAGTCAATCAAATGCCGGGACCCTCCCCTTCTTC; cdr3_aa: CASSQSNAGTLPFF
j_call: TRBJ1-6; d_call: NA; clone_size: NA; v_call: TRBV27; cdr3_nt: TGTGCCGCGGGGGGAGGGATAGGATCACCCCTCCACTTT; cdr3_aa: CAAGGGIGSPLHF
j_call: TRBJ2-1; d_call: NA; clone_size: few; v_call: TRBV5-5; cdr3_nt: TGTGCCAGCAGCTTGGTGGTAGTCCTGGCCAATGAGCAGTTCTTC; cdr3_aa: CASSLVVVLANEQFF
j_call: TRBJ2-2; d_call: TRBD2; clone_size: NA; v_call: TRBV12-3/TRBV12-4; cdr3_nt: TGTGCCAGCACCTTTAGCGGGTCAACCCCCGGGGAGCTGTTTTTT; cdr3_aa: CASTFSGSTPGELFF
j_call: TRBJ2-7; d_call: NA; clone_size: NA; v_call: TRBV7-9; cdr3_nt: TGTGCCAGCAGCCCCCCCGTAAGCTCCTACGAGCAGTACTTC; cdr3_aa: CASSPPVSSYEQYF
j_call: TRBJ1-1; d_call: TRBD1; clone_size: few; v_call: TRBV2; cdr3_nt: TGTGCCAGCAGCTCGCAAGGACAGGTCTTGTCTGAAGCTTTCTTT; cdr3_aa: CASSSQGQVLSEAFF
j_call: TRBJ2-3; d_call: NA; clone_size: NA; v_call: TRBV5-1; cdr3_nt: TGCGCCAGCAGCTTGGGCTTTGACGGCTTCACAGATACGCAGTATTTT; cdr3_aa: CASSLGFDGFTDTQYF
j_call: TRBJ2-7; d_call: TRBD1; clone_size: NA; v_call: TRBV29-1; cdr3_nt: TGCAGCGTTGAAGGAGGGACAGGGGGCGAATACGAGCAGTACTTC; cdr3_aa: CSVEGGTGGEYEQYF
j_call: TRBJ2-1; d_call: NA; clone_size: NA; v_call: TRBV9; cdr3_nt: TGTGCCAGCAGCCCTTTAAGGGATGAGCAGTTCTTC; cdr3_aa: CASSPLRDEQFF
j_call: TRBJ2-1; d_call: TRBD2; clone_size: NA; v_call: TRBV10-3; cdr3_nt: TGTGCCATCAGACTTAATAGCGGGCATGAGCAGTTCTTC; cdr3_aa: CAIRLNSGHEQFF
j_call: TRBJ2-1; d_call: TRBD2; clone_size: NA; v_call: TRBV6-2/TRBV6-3; cdr3_nt: TGTGCCAGCAGTTACGACCCCAGGGGACTAGCGACTTACAATGAGCAGTTCTTC; cdr3_aa: CASSYDPRGLATYNEQFF
j_call: TRBJ2-5; d_call: TRBD2; clone_size: NA; v_call: TRBV20-1; cdr3_nt: TGCAGTGCCCCCCACGGGGGGGTCGGCGAGACCCAGTACTTC; cdr3_aa: CSAPHGGVGETQYF
j_call: TRBJ1-1; d_call: NA; clone_size: few; v_call: TRBV6-2/TRBV6-3; cdr3_nt: TGTGCCACCCGGACGGAATGGAACACTGAAGCTTTCTTT; cdr3_aa: CATRTEWNTEAFF